This TCR beta chain derives from a study of blood T cell repertoires in COVID-19. The overall study: Acute and convalescent COVID-19 specimens originated in the United States, Italy and Spain. In each case, the material was cDNA or gDNA derived from T cells, B-cell-depleted T cells, or PBMCs.

Per the original methods: Reference gene primer amplification gave nucleated cell count estimates. The table came from immunoSEQ multiplex PCR; TCRdb's copy has only in-frame clones and leaves some out. V and J calls and clone size come straight from that table; D and trimming were deduced from the DNA. The sample contains tens of thousands of clones, about 85% of which appear only once. Sequencing input: peripheral blood. The TCR originated in a woman in her seventies with acute or convalescent COVID-19.

CDR3: CASQSEGGSPLHF. Written as DNA, the CDR3 is TGTGCCAGCCAAAGCGAAGGGGGATCACCCCTCCACTTT. This sequence joins TRBV6-5 and TRBJ1-6; maybe TRBD1 (6 bases). V gave up 8 bases and J gave up 10 bases, with 15 bases separating them. There are 13 residues in the CDR3. Germline values: CDR1 MNHEY, CDR2 SVGAGI.